Below, 2 T cell receptor beta chains from the same sample are listed, as sequenced in a study of blood T cell repertoires in COVID-19. Assay: immunoSEQ multiplex PCR; the TCRdb copy retains only in-frame clones and omits some. Found here are hundreds of thousands of clones, 75% to 90% of them singletons; the top ten hold just over 0.85%. The sample taken for sequencing was PBMCs or T cells enriched from blood (not recorded which). The receptors originated from a man in his fifties or sixties who had been exposed to COVID-19.

This chain links TRBV7-9 with TRBJ2-1; D is perhaps TRBD2 (6 bases). The CDR3 is 14 amino acids. CDR1 is SEHNR and CDR2 is FQNEAQ in the germline V gene (reference sequence). V was pared by 5 bases and J by 10 bases, with 18 bases between. The CDR3 DNA reads as TGTGCCAGCAGCCCCGCGGGATGGCGGGGCGAGCAGTTCTTC. Its protein is CASSPAGWRGEQFF.

Comment on this clone: At one end, the junction sequence differs from germline, possibly due to a read error. This rearrangement joins TRBV7-7 to TRBJ2-5; D is possibly TRBD2 (5 bases). Germline lookup yields CDR1 SSHAT and CDR2 FNYEAQ (reference sequence). CDR3 length: 19 amino acids. CDR3 sequence: CASSSHPILSVGVLETQYF. In DNA, the CDR3 is TGTGCTAGCAGCTCCCACCCAATCCTTTCCGTGGGAGTTCTAGAGACCCAGTACTTC.